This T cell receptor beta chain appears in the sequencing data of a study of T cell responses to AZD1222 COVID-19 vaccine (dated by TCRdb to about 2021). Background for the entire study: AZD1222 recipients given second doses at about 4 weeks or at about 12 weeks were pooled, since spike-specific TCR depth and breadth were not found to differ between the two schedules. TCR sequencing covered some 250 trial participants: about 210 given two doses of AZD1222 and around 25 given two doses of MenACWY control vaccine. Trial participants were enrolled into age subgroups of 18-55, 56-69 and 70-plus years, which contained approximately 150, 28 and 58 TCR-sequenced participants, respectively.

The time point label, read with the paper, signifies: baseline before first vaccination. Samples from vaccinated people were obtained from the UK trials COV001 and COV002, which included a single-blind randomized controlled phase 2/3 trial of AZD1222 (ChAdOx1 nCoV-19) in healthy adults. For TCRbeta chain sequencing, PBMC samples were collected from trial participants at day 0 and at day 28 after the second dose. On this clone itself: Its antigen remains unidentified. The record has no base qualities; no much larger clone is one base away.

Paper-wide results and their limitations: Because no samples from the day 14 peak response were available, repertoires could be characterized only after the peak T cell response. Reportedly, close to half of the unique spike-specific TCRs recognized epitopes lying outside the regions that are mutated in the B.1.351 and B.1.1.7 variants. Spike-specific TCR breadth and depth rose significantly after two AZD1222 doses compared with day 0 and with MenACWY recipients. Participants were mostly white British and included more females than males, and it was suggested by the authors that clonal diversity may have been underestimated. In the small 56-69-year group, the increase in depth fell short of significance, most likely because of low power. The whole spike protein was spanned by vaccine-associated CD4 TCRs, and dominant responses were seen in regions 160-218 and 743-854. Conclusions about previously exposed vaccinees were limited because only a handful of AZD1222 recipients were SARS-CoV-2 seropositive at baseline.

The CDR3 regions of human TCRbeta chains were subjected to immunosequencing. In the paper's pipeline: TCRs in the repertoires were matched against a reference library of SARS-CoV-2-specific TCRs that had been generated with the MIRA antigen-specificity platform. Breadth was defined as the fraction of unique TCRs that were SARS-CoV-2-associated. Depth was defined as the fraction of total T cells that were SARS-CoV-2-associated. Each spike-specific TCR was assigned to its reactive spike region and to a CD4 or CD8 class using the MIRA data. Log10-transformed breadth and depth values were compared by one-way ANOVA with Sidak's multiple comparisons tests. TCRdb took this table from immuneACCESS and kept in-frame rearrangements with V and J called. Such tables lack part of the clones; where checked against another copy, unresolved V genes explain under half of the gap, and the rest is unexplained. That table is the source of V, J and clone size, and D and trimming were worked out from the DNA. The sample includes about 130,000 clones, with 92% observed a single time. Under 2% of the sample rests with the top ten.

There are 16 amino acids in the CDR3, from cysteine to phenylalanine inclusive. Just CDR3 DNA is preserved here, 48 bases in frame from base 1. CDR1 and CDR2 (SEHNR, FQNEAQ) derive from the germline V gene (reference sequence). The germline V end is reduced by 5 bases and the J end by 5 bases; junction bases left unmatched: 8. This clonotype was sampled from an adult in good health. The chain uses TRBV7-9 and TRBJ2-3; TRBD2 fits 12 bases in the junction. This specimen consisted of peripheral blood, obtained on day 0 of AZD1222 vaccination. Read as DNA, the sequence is TGTGCCAGCAGCCCGTCGACTAGCGGGGGTGGAGATACGCAGTATTTT. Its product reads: CASSPSTSGGGDTQYF.